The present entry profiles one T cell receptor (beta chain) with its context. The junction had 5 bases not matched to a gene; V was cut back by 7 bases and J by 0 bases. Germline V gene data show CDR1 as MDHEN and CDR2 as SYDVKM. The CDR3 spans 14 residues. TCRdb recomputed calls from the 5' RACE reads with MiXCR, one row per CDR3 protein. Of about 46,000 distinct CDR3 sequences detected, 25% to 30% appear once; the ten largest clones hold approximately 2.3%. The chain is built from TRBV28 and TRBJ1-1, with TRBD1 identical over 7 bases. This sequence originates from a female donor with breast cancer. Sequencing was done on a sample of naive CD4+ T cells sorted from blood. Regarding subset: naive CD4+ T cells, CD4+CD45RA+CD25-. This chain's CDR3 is CASISQGVNTEAFF. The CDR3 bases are TGTGCCAGCATCTCGCAGGGGGTGAACACTGAAGCTTTCTTT.